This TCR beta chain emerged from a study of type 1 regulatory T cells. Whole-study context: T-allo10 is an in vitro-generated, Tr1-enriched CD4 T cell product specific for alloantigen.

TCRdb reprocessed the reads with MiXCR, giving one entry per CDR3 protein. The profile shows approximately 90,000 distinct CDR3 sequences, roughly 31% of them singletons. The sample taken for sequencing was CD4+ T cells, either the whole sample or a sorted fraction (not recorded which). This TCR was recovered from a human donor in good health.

CDR3 sequence: CASSSDSQETQYF. DNA of the CDR3: TGTGCCAGCTCTTCAGACAGCCAAGAGACCCAGTACTTC. The gene calls are TRBV18 and TRBJ2-5; tentatively, D is TRBD1 (5 bases). Deletions cut 6 bases from V and 1 base from J, with 9 bases between. The CDR3 sequence is 13 residues long. CDR1 and CDR2 (germline): KGHSH, LQKENI.